What follows are 21 T cell receptor beta chains derived from one specimen sequenced in a study of shared clonotypes between healthy human individuals. The data were produced by immunoSEQ multiplex PCR, yet TCRdb's version contains in-frame clones alone and is incomplete. The table lists 2,500,000 or so clones, 85% to 95% of them singletons. The specimen sequenced was naive CD4+ T cells from PBMCs. As for subset: CD45RA+ positively selected. The receptors were gathered from a man aged 18 to 29 in good health. Some clones in this sample may be carry-over from other donors' samples.

CDR3 DNA sequence: TGTGCCAGCAGCCCGCCAATGGCCAGCTTGGACTCCTACGAGCAGTACTTC. This sequence encodes CASSPPMASLDSYEQYF. The gene calls are TRBV11-3 and TRBJ2-7; no reliable D call. Germline lookup yields CDR1 SGHNT and CDR2 YENEEA. Trimming removed 5 bases from V and 0 bases from J, with 20 bases in between. The CDR3 loop spans 17 amino acids.

The V call is TRBV5-5, the J call TRBJ2-7; D remains ambiguous. Trimming took off 2 bases at V and 0 bases at J, with 9 bases between the two ends. The CDR3 has 14 residues. CDR1 is SGHKS, CDR2 YYEKEE, per germline (reference sequence). CDR3 nucleotides: TGTGCCAGCAGCTTTAAACCAACCTCCTACGAGCAGTACTTC. This translates into CASSFKPTSYEQYF.

The chain combines TRBV27 with TRBJ2-3; the match to TRBD1 covers 7 bases. The CDR3 has 14 amino acids. Unmatched junction bases numbered 15, after V lost 4 bases and J lost 14 bases. Germline V CDR1 and CDR2: MNHEY, SMNVEV (reference sequence). Here the CDR3 reads CASSYITPTGLVYF. The CDR3 nucleotides read TGTGCCAGCAGTTATATAACCCCGACAGGGCTGGTGTATTTT.

V gene TRBV28 combines with J gene TRBJ2-2, with 7 bases that match TRBD2. This CDR3 has 13 residues. Per germline, CDR1 MDHEN and CDR2 SYDVKM. V shed 11 bases and J 2 bases; nucleotides not matched to a gene: 5. The CDR3 coding sequence is TGTGCCTGGGGGGGAACTAACACCGGGGAGCTGTTTTTT. The encoded protein is CAWGGTNTGELFF.

The rearrangement uses TRBV10-2 and TRBJ2-7, with D perhaps TRBD2 (5 bases). This CDR3 comprises 15 residues. V was pared by 7 bases and J by 2 bases, with 18 bases between. CDR1 is WSHSY and CDR2 is SAAADI in the germline V gene. CDR3 DNA: TGCGCCAGCATCCCAAGACTCGACGGGACCTACGAGCAGTACTTC. Translation gives CASIPRLDGTYEQYF.

The chain employs TRBV15 and TRBJ1-3; the D is unclear. Trimming cost V 0 bases and J 4 bases, with 10 bases left between them. Germline V CDR1 and CDR2: LNHNV, YYDKDF (reference sequence). The CDR3 has 15 amino acids. The CDR3 loop reads CATSRDRTEGNTIYF. DNA of the CDR3: TGTGCCACCAGCAGAGATAGGACCGAGGGAAACACCATATATTTT.

Here the CDR3 reads CASSLELAGGVNTQYF. DNA of the CDR3: TGTGCCAGCAGCCTTGAACTAGCGGGAGGTGTGAATACGCAGTATTTT. The chain uses TRBV5-4 and TRBJ2-3; 12 bases are a match to TRBD2. This CDR3 contains 16 residues. The germline V gene encodes CDR1 SGHNT and CDR2 YYREEE (reference sequence). With V trimmed by 4 bases and J by 7 bases, 10 bases remained unmatched.

The genes are TRBV6-1 and TRBJ2-6, with D unresolved. With 8 bases removed from V and 2 bases from J, the gap between germline ends came to 10 bases. The CDR3 is made up of 14 amino acids. Germline V gives CDR1 MNHNS, CDR2 SASEGT. CDR3 residues: CASRVAAGANVLTF. CDR3 coding DNA: TGTGCCAGCCGGGTAGCAGCTGGGGCCAACGTCCTGACTTTC.

The V and J genes are TRBV6-4 and TRBJ2-7; possibly TRBD1 for D (5 bases). Germline CDR1 reads MRHNA; CDR2 reads SNTAGT. Between the trimmed V and J ends, which lost 0 bases and 3 bases, there was a span of 15 bases. The CDR3 spans 16 residues. The CDR3 region has the DNA TGTGCCAGCAGTGACTCCTGGGCTGATGGACACTACGAGCAGTACTTC. Its translation is CASSDSWADGHYEQYF.

This clone was counted a few times. V gene TRBV2 combines with J gene TRBJ1-4; no definite D call. Per the germline V gene, CDR1 is SNHLY and CDR2 is FYNNEI. The CDR3 is 15 amino acids. The V and J ends lost 2 bases and 1 base respectively, with 8 bases between them. CDR3 DNA: TGTGCCAGCAGTGAATGGTCGGGAACTAATGAAAAACTGTTTTTT. It translates to CASSEWSGTNEKLFF.

The chain couples TRBV4-1 to TRBJ1-4; unclear D gene. This CDR3 region has 16 residues. Trimming removed 1 base from V and 4 bases from J, with 13 bases in between. Germline CDR1 is MGHRA and CDR2 is YSYEKL. The DNA for the CDR3 is TGCGCCAGCAGCCAAGGGGCAGCCCTCTTTAATGAAAAACTGTTTTTT. Protein: CASSQGAALFNEKLFF.

This chain uses TRBV7-8 with TRBJ1-3; D not resolved. Trimming cost V 2 bases and J 0 bases, with 5 bases left between them. CDR1 and CDR2 from the germline V gene are SGHVS and FQNEAQ. This CDR3 is built from 14 residues. The CDR3 nucleotides read TGTGCCAGCAGCTTATTTAGCTCTGGAAACACCATATATTTT. Translated: CASSLFSSGNTIYF.

In regard to this clone: This specimen includes other DNA sequences encoding the same CDR3. The V gene is TRBV6-1, the J gene TRBJ1-5, with no clear D. This CDR3 comprises 12 residues. V gave up 6 bases and J gave up 4 bases, with 7 bases separating them. CDR1 is MNHNS and CDR2 is SASEGT in the germline V gene. In DNA form, the CDR3 reads TGTGCCAGCAGGGGTCCAAATCAGCCCCAGCATTTT. Protein sequence: CASRGPNQPQHF.

The rearrangement uses TRBV2 and TRBJ1-2, with D possibly being TRBD1 (6 bases). Trimming cost V 3 bases and J 4 bases, with 12 bases left between them. The CDR3 sequence is 14 residues long. Germline CDR1 reads SNHLY; CDR2 reads FYNNEI. CDR3 DNA sequence: TGTGCCAGCAGTGAGTCGACAGGTGGCTATGGCTACACCTTC. Translating gives CASSESTGGYGYTF.

The CDR3 nucleotides are TGTGCCAGCAGTTTAGGGACAGGGGATGAGCAGTTCTTC. It yields the protein CASSLGTGDEQFF. The V gene is TRBV27, the J gene TRBJ2-1; 10 nucleotides align to TRBD1. Trimming removed 2 bases from V and 8 bases from J; junction bases left unmatched: 0. This CDR3 has 13 amino acids. Germline V gene sequence: CDR1 MNHEY, CDR2 SMNVEV (reference sequence).

A remark on this clone: The sample contains more than one DNA sequence encoding this CDR3. The chain couples TRBV28 to TRBJ1-5; D is unresolved. Trimming removed 2 bases from V and 0 bases from J, with 11 bases in between. The CDR3 sequence is 16 residues long. CDR1 and CDR2 (germline): MDHEN, SYDVKM. DNA of the CDR3: TGTGCCAGCAGTTTAGCCGGGCTGTATAGCAATCAGCCCCAGCATTTT. It translates to CASSLAGLYSNQPQHF.

In this sample, this clone turned up once. This rearrangement joins TRBV19 to TRBJ1-4, with a tentative D call TRBD1 (5 bases). Per the germline V gene, CDR1 is LNHDA and CDR2 is SQIVND (reference sequence). V dropped 0 bases and J dropped 6 bases, with 14 bases sitting between them. The CDR3 sequence is 16 residues long. CDR3 protein: CASSIDGLGPDEKLFF. In nucleotides, the CDR3 is TGTGCCAGTAGTATAGACGGACTGGGGCCAGATGAAAAACTGTTTTTT.

The rearrangement joins TRBV28 to TRBJ1-5; tentatively, D is TRBD1 (6 bases). Germline CDR1 MDHEN, CDR2 SYDVKM. Trimming removed 7 bases from V and 0 bases from J, with 25 bases in between. This CDR3 comprises 19 residues. DNA for the CDR3: TGTGCCAGCATCGCACAAAAAGGGGGACGGATTTATAGCAATCAGCCCCAGCATTTT. It encodes CASIAQKGGRIYSNQPQHF.

On this clone: The sample contains more than one DNA sequence encoding this CDR3. The J gene is TRBJ2-7, the V gene TRBV18; the D is unclear. V was clipped by 3 bases and J by 0 bases, with 6 bases between them. Per the germline V gene, CDR1 is KGHSH and CDR2 is LQKENI. The CDR3 contains 13 residues. CDR3 protein: CASSPASSYEQYF. CDR3 bases: TGTGCCAGCTCACCGGCTAGCTCCTACGAGCAGTACTTC.

This chain connects TRBV5-1 to TRBJ2-2; possibly TRBD1 for D (6 bases). The V end lost 1 base, the J end lost 1 base, and 14 bases lay between the germline ends. This CDR3 has 17 amino acids. The germline V gene has CDR1 SGHRS and CDR2 YFSETQ. CDR3 sequence: CASSLIPPGQNTGELFF. The CDR3 nucleotides are TGCGCCAGCAGCTTGATCCCCCCGGGACAGAACACCGGGGAGCTGTTTTTT.

This chain connects TRBV6-5 to TRBJ1-2; possible D gene TRBD1, 5 bases. Trimming left V 8 bases short and J 8 bases short, with 18 bases between. This CDR3 spans 13 amino acids. Germline V CDR1 and CDR2: MNHEY, SVGAGI. DNA of the CDR3: TGTGCCAGCGGACCCCTTACAGGACGGGGCTACACCTTC. Its translation is CASGPLTGRGYTF.